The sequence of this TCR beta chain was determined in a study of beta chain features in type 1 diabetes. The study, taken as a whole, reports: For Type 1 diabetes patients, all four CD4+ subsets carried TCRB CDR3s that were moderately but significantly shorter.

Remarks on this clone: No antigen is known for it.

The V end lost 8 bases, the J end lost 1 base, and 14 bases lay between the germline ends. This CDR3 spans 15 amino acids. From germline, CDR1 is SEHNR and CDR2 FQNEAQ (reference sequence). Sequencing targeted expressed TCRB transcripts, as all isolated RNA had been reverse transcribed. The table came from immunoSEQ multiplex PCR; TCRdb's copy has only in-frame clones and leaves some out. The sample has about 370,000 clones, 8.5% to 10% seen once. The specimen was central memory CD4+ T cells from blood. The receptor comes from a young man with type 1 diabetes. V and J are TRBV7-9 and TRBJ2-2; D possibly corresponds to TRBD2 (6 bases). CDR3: CASLGRAGNTGELFF. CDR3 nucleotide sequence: TGTGCCAGCTTAGGTCGAGCGGGGAACACCGGGGAGCTGTTTTTT. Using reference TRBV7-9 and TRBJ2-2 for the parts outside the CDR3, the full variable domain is DTGVSQNPRHKITKRGQNVTFRCDPISEHNRLYWYRQTLGQGPEFLTYFQNEAQLEKSRLLSDRFSAERPKGSFSTLEIQRTEQGDSAMYLCASLGRAGNTGELFFGEGSRLTVL.